A selection of T cell receptor beta chains follows, all from one sample in a study of blood T cells in healthy people across ages. MiXCR was run by TCRdb on the 5' RACE reads, yielding one entry per CDR3 protein. The sample yields about 900,000 distinct CDR3 sequences, under 80% seen once. The sample was blood. The receptors were sampled from a young man in good health. Each CDR3 is given with its conserved first and last residue. The order of the fields is clone size, D gene, V gene, J gene, CDR3 DNA, CDR3 protein. The D gene is left open where the match is weak. Rows may omit the clone size; those that give it use once, few, many or a size class.

NA	TRBD2	TRBV6-4	TRBJ2-5	TGTGCCAGCAGCCCGTTCGGACTAGCGGAAGAGACCCAGTACTTC	CASSPFGLAEETQYF
NA	TRBD1	TRBV6-5	TRBJ2-1	TGTGCCAGCAGTTGGGACAGGGGAAGGAATGAGCAGTTCTTC	CASSWDRGRNEQFF
NA	NA	TRBV15	TRBJ2-1	TGTGCCACCACGACAGGTGCCTACAATGAGCAGTTCTTC	CATTTGAYNEQFF
NA	TRBD1	TRBV7-2	TRBJ2-7	TGTGCCAGCAGCTTAGGGACAGGGAACTCCTACGAGCAGTACTTC	CASSLGTGNSYEQYF
NA	NA	TRBV4-2	TRBJ1-1	TGTGCCAGCAGCCAAGCCGGAGGGGGCACTGAAGCTTTCTTT	CASSQAGGGTEAFF
NA	NA	TRBV7-2	TRBJ2-5	TGTGCCAGCAGCCCCGGGACGGTGGGTCCAGAGACCCAGTACTTC	CASSPGTVGPETQYF
NA	TRBD1	TRBV7-9	TRBJ2-7	TGTGCCAGCAGGTTGGGACAGAACTACGAGCAGTACTTC	CASRLGQNYEQYF
NA	TRBD1	TRBV7-9	TRBJ2-7	TGTGCCAGCAGCTACGCAGGGGGCGAGCAGTACTTC	CASSYAGGEQYF
NA	TRBD2	TRBV9	TRBJ2-1	TGTGCCAGCAGCGTAGGTGGTAGCGGGGGGGTGTACAATGAGCAGTTCTTC	CASSVGGSGGVYNEQFF
NA	NA	TRBV20-1	TRBJ2-1	TGCAGTGCTAGAGTTGTCAATGAGCAGTTCTTC	CSARVVNEQFF
NA	NA	TRBV6-5	TRBJ2-4	TGTGCCAGCAGTTACCTTGGTGGAGCCAAAAACATTCAGTACTTC	CASSYLGGAKNIQYF
once	NA	TRBV29-1	TRBJ2-1	TGCAGCGTTGAAAGGGGGGTTAGGCCCTACAATGAGCAGTTCTTC	CSVERGVRPYNEQFF
many	NA	TRBV7-9	TRBJ2-7	TGTGCCAGCAGCTTAGGGTTCTACGAGCAGTACTTC	CASSLGFYEQYF
NA	TRBD2	TRBV7-3	TRBJ2-3	TGTGCCAGCAGGGTAGCGGGGGGACTCACAGATACGCAGTATTTT	CASRVAGGLTDTQYF
NA	TRBD1	TRBV6-5	TRBJ1-1	TGTGCCAGCAGTCCCAGACAGGGGGCTGAAGCTTTCTTT	CASSPRQGAEAFF
few	TRBD1	TRBV15	TRBJ2-1	TGTGCCACCAGCAGAGCTTACGGACAGGGGGGGAATGAGCAGTTCTTC	CATSRAYGQGGNEQFF
NA	NA	TRBV6-8	TRBJ2-7	TGTGCCAGCAGTTACTCGTGGCACCGTAGAGCTAGGTATTACGGTTACGAGCAGTACTTC	CASSYSWHRRARYYGYEQYF
NA	NA	TRBV6-2/TRBV6-3	TRBJ1-5	TGTGCCAGCAGTTGCGAGGGGCAGCCCCAGCATTTT	CASSCEGQPQHF
NA	NA	TRBV7-9	TRBJ2-5	TGTGCCAGCAGCCAGCCTGGCGGGGCCAGGCAGTACTTC	CASSQPGGARQYF
NA	TRBD2	TRBV6-5	TRBJ2-3	TGTGCCAGCAGTTACCCGAAGGTTCTAGCGGGGGGGATAGATACGCAGTATTTT	CASSYPKVLAGGIDTQYF
NA	NA	TRBV13	TRBJ2-3	TGTGCCAGCAGCTTGATGAACTCAGATACGCAGTATTTT	CASSLMNSDTQYF
NA	TRBD2	TRBV12-3/TRBV12-4	TRBJ2-3	TGTGCCAGCAGTTTTTGGCGGGGGGGCCGGGGAGATACGCAGTATTTT	CASSFWRGGRGDTQYF
few	NA	TRBV12-3/TRBV12-4	TRBJ2-7	TGTGCCAGCAGTCTCCACGACAGGTTGCCCTACGAGCAGTACTTC	CASSLHDRLPYEQYF
NA	TRBD1	TRBV27	TRBJ2-1	TGTGCCAGCAGCCTCATATCCCGGGACAGATACAATGAGCAGTTCTTC	CASSLISRDRYNEQFF
NA	TRBD2	TRBV27	TRBJ2-3	TGTGCCAGCAGTTCGACTCGGGGGGGTCCAGATACGCAGTATTTT	CASSSTRGGPDTQYF
few	TRBD1	TRBV15	TRBJ2-5	TGTGCCACCAGCACAGGGGGAAGAGAGACCCAGTACTTC	CATSTGGRETQYF